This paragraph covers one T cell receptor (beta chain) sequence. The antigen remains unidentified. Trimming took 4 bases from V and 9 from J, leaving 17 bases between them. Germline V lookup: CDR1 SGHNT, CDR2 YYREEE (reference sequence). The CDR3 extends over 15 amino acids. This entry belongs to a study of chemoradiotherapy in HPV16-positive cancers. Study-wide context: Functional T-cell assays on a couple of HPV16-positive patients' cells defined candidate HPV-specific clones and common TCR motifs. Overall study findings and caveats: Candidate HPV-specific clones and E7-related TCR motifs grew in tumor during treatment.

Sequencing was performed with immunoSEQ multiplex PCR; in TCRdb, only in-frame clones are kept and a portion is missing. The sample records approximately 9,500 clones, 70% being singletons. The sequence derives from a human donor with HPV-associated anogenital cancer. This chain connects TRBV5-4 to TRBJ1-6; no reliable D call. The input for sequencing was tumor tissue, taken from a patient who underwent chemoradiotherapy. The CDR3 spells CASSLSRAGGSPLHF. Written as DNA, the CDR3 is TGTGCCAGCAGCCTATCGAGGGCAGGAGGTTCACCCCTCCACTTT. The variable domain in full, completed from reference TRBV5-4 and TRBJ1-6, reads ETGVTQSPTHLIKTRGQQVTLRCSSQSGHNTVSWYQQALGQGPQFIFQYYREEENGRGNFPPRFSGLQFPNYSSELNVNALELDDSALYLCASSLSRAGGSPLHFGNGTRLTVT.